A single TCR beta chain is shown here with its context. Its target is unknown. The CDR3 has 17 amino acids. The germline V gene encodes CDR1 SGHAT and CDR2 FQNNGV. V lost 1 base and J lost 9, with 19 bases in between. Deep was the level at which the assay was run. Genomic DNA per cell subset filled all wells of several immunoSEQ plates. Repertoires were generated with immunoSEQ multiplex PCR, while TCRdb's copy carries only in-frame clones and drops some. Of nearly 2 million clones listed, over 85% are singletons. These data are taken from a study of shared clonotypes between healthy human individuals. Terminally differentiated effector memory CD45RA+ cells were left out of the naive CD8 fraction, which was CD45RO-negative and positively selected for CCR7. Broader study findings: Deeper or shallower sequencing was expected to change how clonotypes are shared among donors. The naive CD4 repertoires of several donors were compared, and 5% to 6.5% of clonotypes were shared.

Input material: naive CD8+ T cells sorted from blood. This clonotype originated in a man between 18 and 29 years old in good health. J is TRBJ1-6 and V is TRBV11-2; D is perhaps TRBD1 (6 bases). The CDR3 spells CASSLARRTAMSSPLHF. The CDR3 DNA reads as TGTGCCAGCAGCTTAGCGCGACGGACAGCGATGAGTTCACCCCTCCACTTT.